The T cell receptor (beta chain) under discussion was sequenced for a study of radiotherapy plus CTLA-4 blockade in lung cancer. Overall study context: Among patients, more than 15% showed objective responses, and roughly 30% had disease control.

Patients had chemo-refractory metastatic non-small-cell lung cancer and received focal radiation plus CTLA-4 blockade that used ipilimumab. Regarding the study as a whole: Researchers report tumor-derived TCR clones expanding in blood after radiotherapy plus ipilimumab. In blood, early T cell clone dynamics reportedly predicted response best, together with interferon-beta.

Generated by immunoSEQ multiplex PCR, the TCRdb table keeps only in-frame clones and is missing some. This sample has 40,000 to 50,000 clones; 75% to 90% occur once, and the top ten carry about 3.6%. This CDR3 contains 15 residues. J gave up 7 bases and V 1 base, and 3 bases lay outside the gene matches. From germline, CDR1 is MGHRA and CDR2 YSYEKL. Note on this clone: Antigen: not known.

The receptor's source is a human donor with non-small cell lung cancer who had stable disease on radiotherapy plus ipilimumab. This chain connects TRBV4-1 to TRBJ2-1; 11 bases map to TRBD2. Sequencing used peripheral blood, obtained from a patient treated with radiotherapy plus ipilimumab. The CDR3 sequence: CASSQVLAGVNEQFF. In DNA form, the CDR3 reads TGCGCCAGCAGCCAAGTACTAGCGGGAGTGAATGAGCAGTTCTTC.